This T cell receptor beta chain was sequenced for a study of molecular identifiers for immune sequencing clone quantification. Library preparation followed earlier protocols using designated TCR primers. From the PCR reads, TCRdb called clonotypes with MiXCR, one entry per CDR3 protein. The table includes some 70,000 distinct CDR3 sequences, 15% to 20% detected once. This clonotype appeared many times. Its antigen is not known. The CDR3 has 12 residues. V was cut by 3 bases and J by 6 bases, with 6 bases left in between. Germline V gives CDR1 KGHDR, CDR2 SFDVKD. Study-wide results and caveats: Jurkat TCR RNA from one cell was spiked into about a million naive cells, and it was reportedly detectable there. Over 99% of CMV-specific effector molecules, but under 1% of naive ones, were in clones above 20 copies.

The chain couples TRBV24-1 to TRBJ2-3; D remains unclear. The source material was naive CD8+ T cells from blood, with Jurkat cell RNA spiked in. Indicated subset: FACS-sorted CD8+CD4-CCR7+CD45RA+ naive T cells. The receptor was derived from a human donor in good health. Some libraries in this study had Jurkat cell RNA spiked in. The CDR3 nucleotides read TGTGCCACCAGTGATCCCTGGGATACGCAGTATTTT. Translation: CATSDPWDTQYF.